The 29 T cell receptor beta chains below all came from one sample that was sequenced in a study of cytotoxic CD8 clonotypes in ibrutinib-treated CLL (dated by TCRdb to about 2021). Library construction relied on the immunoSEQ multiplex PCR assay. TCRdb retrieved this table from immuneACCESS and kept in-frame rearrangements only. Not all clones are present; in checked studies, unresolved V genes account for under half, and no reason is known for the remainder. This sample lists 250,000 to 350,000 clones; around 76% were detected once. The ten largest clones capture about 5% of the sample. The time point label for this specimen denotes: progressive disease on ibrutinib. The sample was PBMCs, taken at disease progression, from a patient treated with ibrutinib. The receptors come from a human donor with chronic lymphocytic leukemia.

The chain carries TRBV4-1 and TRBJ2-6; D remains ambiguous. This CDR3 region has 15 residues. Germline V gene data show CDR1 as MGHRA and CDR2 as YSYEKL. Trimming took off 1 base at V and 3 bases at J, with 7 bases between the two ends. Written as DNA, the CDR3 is TGCGCCAGCAGCCAAGTGGCAGGTGGGGCCAACGTCCTGACTTTC. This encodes CASSQVAGGANVLTF.

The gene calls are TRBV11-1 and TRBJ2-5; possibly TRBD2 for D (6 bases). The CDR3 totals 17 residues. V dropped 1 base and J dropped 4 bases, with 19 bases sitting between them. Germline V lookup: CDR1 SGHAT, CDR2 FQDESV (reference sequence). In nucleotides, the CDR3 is TGTGCCAGCAGCTTAGGGACCCCCACTCAGGGAGGAGAGACCCAGTACTTC. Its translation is CASSLGTPTQGGETQYF.

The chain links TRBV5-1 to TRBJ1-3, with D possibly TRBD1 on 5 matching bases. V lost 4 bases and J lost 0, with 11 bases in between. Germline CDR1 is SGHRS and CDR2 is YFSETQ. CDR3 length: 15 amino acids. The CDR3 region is CASSRDSDSGNTIYF. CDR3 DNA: TGCGCCAGCAGCCGGGACTCTGACTCTGGAAACACCATATATTTT.

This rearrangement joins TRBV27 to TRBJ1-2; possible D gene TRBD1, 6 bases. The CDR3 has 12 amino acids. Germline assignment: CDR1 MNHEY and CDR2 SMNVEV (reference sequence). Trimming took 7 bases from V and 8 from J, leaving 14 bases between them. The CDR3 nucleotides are TGTGCCAGCAAAACAGGGTTCGGGGGCTACACCTTC. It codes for CASKTGFGGYTF.

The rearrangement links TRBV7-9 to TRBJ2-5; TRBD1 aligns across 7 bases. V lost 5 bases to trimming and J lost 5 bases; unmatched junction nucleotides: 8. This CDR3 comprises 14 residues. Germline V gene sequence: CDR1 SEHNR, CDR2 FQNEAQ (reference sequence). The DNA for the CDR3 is TGTGCCAGCAGCGACAGGGCCTCCGGGGAGACCCAGTACTTC. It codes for CASSDRASGETQYF.

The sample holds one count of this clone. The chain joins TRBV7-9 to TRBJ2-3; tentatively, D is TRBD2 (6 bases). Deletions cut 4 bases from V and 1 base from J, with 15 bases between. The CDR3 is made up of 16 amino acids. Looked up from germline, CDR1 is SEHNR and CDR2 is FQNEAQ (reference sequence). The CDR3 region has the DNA TGTGCCAGCAGCTCCCTGGGGAGGAGTGGCACAGATACGCAGTATTTT. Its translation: CASSSLGRSGTDTQYF.

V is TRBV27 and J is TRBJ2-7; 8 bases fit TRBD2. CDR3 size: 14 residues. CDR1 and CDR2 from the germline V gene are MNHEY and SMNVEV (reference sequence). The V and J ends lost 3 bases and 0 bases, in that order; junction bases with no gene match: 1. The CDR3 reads CASSFGGGSYEQYF. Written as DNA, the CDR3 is TGTGCCAGCAGTTTCGGGGGGGGCTCCTACGAGCAGTACTTC.

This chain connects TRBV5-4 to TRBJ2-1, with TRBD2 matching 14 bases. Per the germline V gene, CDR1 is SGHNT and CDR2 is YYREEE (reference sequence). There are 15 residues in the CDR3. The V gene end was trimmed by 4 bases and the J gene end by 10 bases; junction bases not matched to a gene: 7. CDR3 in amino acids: CASSTSGLAGEEQFF. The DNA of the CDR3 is TGTGCCAGCAGCACCTCGGGACTAGCGGGAGAGGAGCAGTTCTTC.

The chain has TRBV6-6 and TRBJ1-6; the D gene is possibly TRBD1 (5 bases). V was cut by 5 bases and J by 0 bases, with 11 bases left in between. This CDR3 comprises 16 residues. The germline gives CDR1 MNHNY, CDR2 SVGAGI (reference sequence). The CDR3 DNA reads TGTGCCAGCAGTAGCAGGGATTCCTCCTATAATTCACCCCTCCACTTT. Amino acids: CASSSRDSSYNSPLHF.

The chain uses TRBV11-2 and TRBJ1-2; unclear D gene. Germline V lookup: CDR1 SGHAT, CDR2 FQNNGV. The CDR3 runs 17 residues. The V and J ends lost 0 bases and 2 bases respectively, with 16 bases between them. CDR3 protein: CASSLDTGGVSNYGYTF. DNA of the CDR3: TGTGCCAGCAGCTTAGATACGGGCGGGGTCTCCAACTATGGCTACACCTTC.

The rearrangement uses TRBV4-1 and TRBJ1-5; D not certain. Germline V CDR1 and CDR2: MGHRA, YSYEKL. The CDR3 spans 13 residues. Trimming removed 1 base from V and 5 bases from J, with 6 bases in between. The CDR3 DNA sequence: TGCGCCAGCAGCCAAGGGTACGATCAGCCCCAGCATTTT. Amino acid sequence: CASSQGYDQPQHF.

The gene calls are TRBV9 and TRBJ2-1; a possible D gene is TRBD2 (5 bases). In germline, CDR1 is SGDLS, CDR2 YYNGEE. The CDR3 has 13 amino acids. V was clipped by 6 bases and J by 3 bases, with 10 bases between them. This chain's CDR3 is CASTSGGYNEQFF. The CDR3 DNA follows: TGTGCCAGCACCTCAGGAGGCTACAATGAGCAGTTCTTC.

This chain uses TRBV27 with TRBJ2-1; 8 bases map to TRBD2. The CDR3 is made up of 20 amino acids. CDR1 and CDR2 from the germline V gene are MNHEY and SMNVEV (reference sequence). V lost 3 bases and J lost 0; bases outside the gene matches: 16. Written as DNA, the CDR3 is TGTGCCAGCAGTTTCCGAAAACCCAGCGGGAGCTTCCGCTCCTACAATGAGCAGTTCTTC. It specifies CASSFRKPSGSFRSYNEQFF.

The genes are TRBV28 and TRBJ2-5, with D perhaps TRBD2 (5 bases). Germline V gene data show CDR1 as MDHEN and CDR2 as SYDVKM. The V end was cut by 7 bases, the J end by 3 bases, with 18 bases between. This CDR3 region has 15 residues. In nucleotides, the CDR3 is TGTGCCAGCACCGAAAGCGGACTTCCGAAAGAGACCCAGTACTTC. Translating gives CASTESGLPKETQYF.

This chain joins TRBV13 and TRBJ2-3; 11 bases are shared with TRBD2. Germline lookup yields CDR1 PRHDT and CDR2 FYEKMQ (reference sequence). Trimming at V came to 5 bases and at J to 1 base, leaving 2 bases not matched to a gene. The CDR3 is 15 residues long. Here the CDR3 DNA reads TGTGCCAGCAGCAATAGCGGGGGGGGCACAGATACGCAGTATTTT. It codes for CASSNSGGGTDTQYF. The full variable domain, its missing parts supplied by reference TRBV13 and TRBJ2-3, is AAGVIQSPRHLIKEKRETATLKCYPIPRHDTVYWYQQGPGQDPQFLISFYEKMQSDKGSIPDRFSAQQFSDYHSELNMSSLELGDSALYFCASSNSGGGTDTQYFGPGTRLTVL.

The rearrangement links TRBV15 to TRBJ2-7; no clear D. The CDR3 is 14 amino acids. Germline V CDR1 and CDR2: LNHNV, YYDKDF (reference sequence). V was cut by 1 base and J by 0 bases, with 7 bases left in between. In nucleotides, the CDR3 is TGTGCCACCAGCAGAGTTAAGCCCTCCTACGAGCAGTACTTC. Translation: CATSRVKPSYEQYF. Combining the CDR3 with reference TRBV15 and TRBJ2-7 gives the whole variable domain DAMVIQNPRYQVTQFGKPVTLSCSQTLNHNVMYWYQQKSSQAPKLLFHYYDKDFNNEADTPDNFQSRRPNTSFCFLDIRSPGLGDTAMYLCATSRVKPSYEQYFGPGTRLTVT.

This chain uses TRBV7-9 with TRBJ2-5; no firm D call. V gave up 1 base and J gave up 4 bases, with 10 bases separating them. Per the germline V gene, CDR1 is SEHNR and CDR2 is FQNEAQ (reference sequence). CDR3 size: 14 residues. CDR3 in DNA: TGTGCCAGCAGCTTAGGGCCCGTGGGAGAGACCCAGTACTTC. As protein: CASSLGPVGETQYF.

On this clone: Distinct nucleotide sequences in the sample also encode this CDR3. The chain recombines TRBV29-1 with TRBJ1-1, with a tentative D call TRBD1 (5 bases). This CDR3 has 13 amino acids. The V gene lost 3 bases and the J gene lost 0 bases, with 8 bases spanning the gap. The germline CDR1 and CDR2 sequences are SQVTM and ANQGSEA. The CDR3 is CSVEGRMNTEAFF. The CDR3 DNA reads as TGCAGCGTTGAGGGACGGATGAACACTGAAGCTTTCTTT.

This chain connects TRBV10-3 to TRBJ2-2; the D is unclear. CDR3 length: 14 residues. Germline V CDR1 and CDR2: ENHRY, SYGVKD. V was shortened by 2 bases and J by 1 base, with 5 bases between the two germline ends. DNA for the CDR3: TGTGCCATCAGTGAGGTTGGGAACACCGGGGAGCTGTTTTTT. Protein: CAISEVGNTGELFF.

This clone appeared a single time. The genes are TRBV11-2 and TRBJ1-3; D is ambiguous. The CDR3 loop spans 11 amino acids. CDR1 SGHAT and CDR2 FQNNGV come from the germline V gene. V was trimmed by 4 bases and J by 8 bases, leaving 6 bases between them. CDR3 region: CASSYGDTIYF. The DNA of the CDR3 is TGTGCCAGCAGCTACGGGGACACCATATATTTT.

The CDR3 is CASSFIRTNSYEQYF. CDR3 bases: TGTGCCAGCAGCTTTATACGGACCAATTCCTACGAGCAGTACTTC. The J gene is TRBJ2-7, the V gene TRBV5-6, with D unclear. V was cut by 2 bases and J by 1 base, with 13 bases left in between. The V gene's germline CDR1 is SGHDT and CDR2 YYEEEE. The CDR3 spans 15 residues.

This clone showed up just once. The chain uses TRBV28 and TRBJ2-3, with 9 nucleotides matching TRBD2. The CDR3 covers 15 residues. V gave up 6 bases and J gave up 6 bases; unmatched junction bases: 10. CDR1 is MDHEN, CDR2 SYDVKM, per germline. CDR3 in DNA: TGTGCCAGCAGGAGTGGGAGCGGGAGGTTTGATACGCAGTATTTT. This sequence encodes CASRSGSGRFDTQYF.

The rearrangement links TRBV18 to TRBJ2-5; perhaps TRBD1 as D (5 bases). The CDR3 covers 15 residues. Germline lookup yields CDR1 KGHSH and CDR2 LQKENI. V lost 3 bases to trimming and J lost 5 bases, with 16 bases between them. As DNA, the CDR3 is TGTGCCAGCTCACCGAGTATGATGCAGGGTGAGACCCAGTACTTC. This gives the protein CASSPSMMQGETQYF.

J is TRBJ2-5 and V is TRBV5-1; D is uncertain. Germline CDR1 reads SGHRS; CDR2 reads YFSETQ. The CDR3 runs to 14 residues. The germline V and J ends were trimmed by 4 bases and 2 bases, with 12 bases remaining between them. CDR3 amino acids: CASSPWTPQETQYF. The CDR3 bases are TGCGCCAGCAGCCCCTGGACGCCGCAAGAGACCCAGTACTTC.

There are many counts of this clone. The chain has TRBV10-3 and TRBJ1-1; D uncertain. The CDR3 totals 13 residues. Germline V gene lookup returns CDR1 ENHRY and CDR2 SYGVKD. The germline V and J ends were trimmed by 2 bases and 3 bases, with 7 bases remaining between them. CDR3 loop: CAISERGDTEAFF. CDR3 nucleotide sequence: TGTGCCATCAGTGAGCGGGGAGACACTGAAGCTTTCTTT.

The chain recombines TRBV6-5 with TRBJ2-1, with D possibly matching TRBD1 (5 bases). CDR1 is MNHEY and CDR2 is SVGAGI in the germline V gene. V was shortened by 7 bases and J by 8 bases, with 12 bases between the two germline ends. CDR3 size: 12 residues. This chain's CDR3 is CASNSIGDEQFF. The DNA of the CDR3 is TGTGCCAGCAATTCAATAGGGGATGAGCAGTTCTTC.

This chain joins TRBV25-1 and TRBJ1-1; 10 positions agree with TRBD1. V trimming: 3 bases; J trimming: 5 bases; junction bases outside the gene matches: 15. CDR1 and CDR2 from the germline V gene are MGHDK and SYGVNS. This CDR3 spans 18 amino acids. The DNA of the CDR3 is TGTGCCAGCAGTGATCGTCGAGACAGGGGGCTTTTGGTTACTGAAGCTTTCTTT. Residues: CASSDRRDRGLLVTEAFF.

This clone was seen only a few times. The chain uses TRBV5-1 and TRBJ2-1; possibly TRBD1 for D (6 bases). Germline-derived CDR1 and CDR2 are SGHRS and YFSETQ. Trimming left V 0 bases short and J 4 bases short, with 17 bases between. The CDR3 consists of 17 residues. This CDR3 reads CASSLVPGTILYNEQFF. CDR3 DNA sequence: TGCGCCAGCAGCTTGGTACCCGGGACAATCCTATACAATGAGCAGTTCTTC.

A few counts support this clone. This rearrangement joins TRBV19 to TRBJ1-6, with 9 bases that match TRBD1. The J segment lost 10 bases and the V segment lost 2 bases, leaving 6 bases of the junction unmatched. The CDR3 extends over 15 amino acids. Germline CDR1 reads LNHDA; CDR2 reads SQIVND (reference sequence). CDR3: CASSIQWTGASPLHF. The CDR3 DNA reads TGTGCCAGTAGTATACAGTGGACAGGGGCCTCACCCCTCCACTTT.